Here is one T cell receptor (beta chain) with its context. Its target is unknown. The sample originates from a study of cytomegalovirus exposure and HLA in healthy donors. Broader study findings: There were some public TCRs occurring in many donors, but most TCR sequences were rare. Reports showed the classifier diagnosing cytomegalovirus status with high specificity and sensitivity. In the 130 or so validation repertoires, a later analysis found that first-cohort TCR clusters tended to co-occur.

Germline CDR1 GTSNPN, CDR2 SVGIG (reference sequence). This CDR3 comprises 14 residues. V lost 3 bases to trimming and J lost 0 bases, with 9 bases between them. TCRdb's copy holds only in-frame clones and misses some; the assay was immunoSEQ multiplex PCR. The sample consists of about 66,000 clones, around 97% of them appearing once. The receptor was derived from a woman aged 18-30 years in good health and CMV-seropositive. V is TRBV30 and J is TRBJ1-3, with D possibly matching TRBD1 (5 bases). Source material: PBMCs. In nucleotides, the CDR3 is TGTGCCTGGAGGGACACTCTCTCTGGAAACACCATATATTTT. Protein: CAWRDTLSGNTIYF.